One sample yielded the 18 T cell receptor beta chains listed below, sequenced in a study of post-analysis software for immune sequencing data (dated by TCRdb to 2013 to 2016). The full study reports these points: A handful of TRBV segments, including TRBV5-6, TRBV5-1 and TRBV20-1, were significantly more frequent in patients than controls.

These TCRs are of unknown antigen specificity. Library generation was performed with PCR. Sequencing was performed on an Illumina HiSeq 2500. To reduce PCR and sequencing biases, unique molecular identifiers were built into the TCR beta cDNA libraries. TCRdb reprocessing: public reads trimmed at Q25 with fastp, clones called with MiXCR, in-frame beta chains kept. Rows matching on CDR3 protein sequence are summarized as one entry with the most common DNA and genes. This sample gives fewer than 850,000 distinct CDR3 sequences in total; around 46% of them show up just once. In total, the top ten clones hold over 4.5% of the sample. Input material: blood. The receptor set was obtained from a girl between 10 and 17 years old with multiple sclerosis.

This clonotype showed up just a few times. The J gene is TRBJ1-5, the V gene TRBV24-1; D call uncertain. Deletions cut 3 bases from V and 3 bases from J, with 2 bases between. Germline assignment: CDR1 KGHDR and CDR2 SFDVKD. The CDR3 consists of 12 residues. CDR3 nucleotide sequence: TGTGCCACCAGTGATACCAATCAGCCCCAGCATTTT. Translated: CATSDTNQPQHF.

CDR3 nucleotides: TGCAGCGTTGAACTGGACAGGGTAACAGATACGCAGTATTTT. The encoded protein is CSVELDRVTDTQYF. The chain is built from TRBV29-1 and TRBJ2-3; TRBD1 agrees at 8 bases. Germline CDR1 reads SQVTM; CDR2 reads ANQGSEA. The CDR3 extends over 14 amino acids. V gave up 2 bases and J gave up 3 bases; unmatched junction bases: 4.

This chain links TRBV12-3 or TRBV12-4 with TRBJ2-5; tentatively, D is TRBD2 (5 bases). The CDR3 extends over 15 amino acids. V was clipped by 5 bases and J by 4 bases, with 17 bases between them. CDR3 loop: CASSPRGISGETQYF. DNA of the CDR3: TGTGCCAGCAGTCCCCGGGGAATATCGGGAGAGACCCAGTACTTC.

This clonotype was detected only a few times. V usage is TRBV12-3 or TRBV12-4 and J usage is TRBJ2-5, with D unresolved. V lost 8 bases to trimming and J lost 5 bases, with 15 bases between them. The CDR3 has 13 residues. The CDR3 bases are TGTGCCAGCTCCCTCGGCGTGGATGAGACCCAGTACTTC. Amino acids: CASSLGVDETQYF.

With respect to this clonotype: One junction end does not reproduce the germline sequence, and a read error may be involved. V and J are TRBV18 and TRBJ1-2; D may be TRBD1 (6 bases). CDR1 and CDR2 (germline): KGHSH, LQKENI. This CDR3 has 13 residues. The CDR3 loop is CTSSPRDKDGYTF. The CDR3 DNA reads TGTACCAGCTCCCCCCGGGACAAGGATGGCTACACCTTC.

This clonotype was counted ten times or more. V gene TRBV9 combines with J gene TRBJ1-6; 9 nucleotides line up with TRBD1. The CDR3 is 13 residues long. Per germline, CDR1 SGDLS and CDR2 YYNGEE. With V trimmed by 7 bases and J by 9 bases, 5 bases remained unmatched. CDR3 sequence: CASGTGSSSPLHF. The CDR3 coding sequence is TGTGCCAGCGGGACAGGGAGTAGTTCACCCCTCCACTTT.

This clonotype appeared a few times. For the CDR3, the DNA is TGTGCCAGCAGTTTAGCTATTCCAGATACGCAGTATTTT. Residues: CASSLAIPDTQYF. The genes are TRBV12-3 or TRBV12-4 and TRBJ2-3, with no clear D. Trimming took off 0 bases at V and 4 bases at J, with 5 bases between the two ends. The CDR3 has 13 amino acids.

The V call is TRBV20-1, the J call TRBJ2-3; D possibly corresponds to TRBD2 (6 bases). This CDR3 is 17 amino acids long. The V end was cut by 0 bases, the J end by 0 bases, with 16 bases between. Germline V gives CDR1 DFQATT, CDR2 SNEGSKA (reference sequence). CDR3 coding DNA: TGCAGTGCTAGAGATCCCCTAGCGCCTTCTAGCACAGATACGCAGTATTTT. Amino acids: CSARDPLAPSSTDTQYF.

The chain has TRBV4-2 and TRBJ2-1, with TRBD2 matching over 8 bases. This CDR3 has 18 amino acids. Germline values: CDR1 LGHNA, CDR2 YNFKEQ. Unmatched junction bases numbered 14, after V lost 1 base and J lost 6 bases. CDR3 sequence reads: CASSQGPLSGKPPNEQFF. The CDR3 DNA sequence: TGTGCCAGCAGCCAAGGGCCCCTTAGCGGGAAGCCACCCAATGAGCAGTTCTTC.

Here the CDR3 DNA reads TGTGCCAGCGCTGCAACTAATGAAAAACTGTTTTTT. Amino acid sequence: CASAATNEKLFF. The rearrangement joins TRBV6-1 to TRBJ1-4; unclear D gene. Deletions cut 8 bases from V and 0 bases from J, with 4 bases between. There are 12 residues in the CDR3. The germline V gene encodes CDR1 MNHNS and CDR2 SASEGT.

V gene TRBV5-1 combines with J gene TRBJ2-6; D possibly matches TRBD1 or TRBD2 (7 bases each). CDR1 and CDR2 from the germline V gene are SGHRS and YFSETQ. Trimming removed 0 bases at V and 0 bases at J, with 16 bases between. This CDR3 is 19 amino acids long. DNA for the CDR3: TGCGCCAGCAGCTTGGATCCAGGGGGGGTGTCCTCTGGGGCCAACGTCCTGACTTTC. Translation gives CASSLDPGGVSSGANVLTF.

The rearrangement joins TRBV30 to TRBJ2-4; no firm D call. Deletions cut 2 bases from V and 1 base from J, with 21 bases between. CDR1 is GTSNPN and CDR2 is SVGIG in the germline V gene (reference sequence). CDR3 size: 18 residues. In nucleotides, the CDR3 is TGTGCCTGGAGTACTCCGGCCGGTCTCCTCCGGGCCAAAAACATTCAGTACTTC. This gives the protein CAWSTPAGLLRAKNIQYF.

This clonotype was recorded once. The CDR3 sequence: CSARGRSNTEAFF. The CDR3 region has the DNA TGCAGCGCCCGGGGACGCTCGAACACTGAAGCTTTCTTT. This chain uses TRBV29-1 with TRBJ1-1; D might be TRBD1 (5 bases). This CDR3 has 13 amino acids. In germline, CDR1 is SQVTM, CDR2 ANQGSEA. Trimming removed 7 bases at V and 1 base at J, with 13 bases between.

This clonotype was seen just once. The chain's CDR3 is CASSPRDLQPQYF. Here the CDR3 DNA reads TGTGCCAGCAGCCCCCGGGACCTCCAACCACAGTATTTT. This sequence joins TRBV3-1 and TRBJ2-3; tentatively, D is TRBD1 or TRBD2 (5 bases each). Germline loops: CDR1 LGHDT, CDR2 YNNKEL (reference sequence). The CDR3 runs 13 residues. Trimming removed 4 bases from V and 12 bases from J, with 17 bases in between.

The chain couples TRBV7-2 to TRBJ2-5; 7 nucleotides match TRBD2. This CDR3 region has 16 residues. With 0 bases clipped from V and 4 bases from J, the junction kept 8 bases outside the gene matches. Germline CDR1 and CDR2: SGHTA and FQGNSA. The CDR3 region has the DNA TGTGCCAGCAGCTTAGCCTTGCGGGAGTTGGGAGAGACCCAGTACTTC. This translates into CASSLALRELGETQYF.

The rearrangement uses TRBV14 and TRBJ2-1, with a tentative D call TRBD2 (6 bases). CDR1 is SGHDN and CDR2 is FVKESK in the germline V gene. The CDR3 has 18 amino acids. V lost 1 base to trimming and J lost 4 bases, with 20 bases between them. The CDR3 protein is CASSQVLGGRSDYNEQFF. CDR3 DNA: TGTGCCAGCAGCCAAGTACTCGGGGGAAGAAGTGATTACAATGAGCAGTTCTTC.

The chain joins TRBV7-2 to TRBJ2-1; 7 positions agree with TRBD2. With 5 bases clipped from V and 7 bases from J, the junction kept 11 bases outside the gene matches. This CDR3 region has 15 residues. Looked up from germline, CDR1 is SGHTA and CDR2 is FQGNSA. CDR3 loop: CASSLGRAFRNEQFF. The CDR3 DNA reads TGTGCCAGCAGCCTAGGGAGGGCCTTTAGAAATGAGCAGTTCTTC. The whole variable domain, filled in from reference TRBV7-2 and TRBJ2-1, reads GAGVSQSPSNKVTEKGKDVELRCDPISGHTALYWYRQSLGQGLEFLIYFQGNSAPDKSGLPSDRFSAERTGGSVSTLTIQRTQQEDSAVYLCASSLGRAFRNEQFFGPGTRLTVL.

This rearrangement joins TRBV29-1 to TRBJ2-5; 7 nucleotides agree with TRBD2. V shed 2 bases and J 1 base; nucleotides not matched to a gene: 7. In germline, CDR1 is SQVTM, CDR2 ANQGSEA. The CDR3 is made up of 15 amino acids. CDR3 loop: CSVERGGGFQETQYF. CDR3 DNA: TGCAGCGTTGAAAGGGGCGGGGGATTCCAAGAGACCCAGTACTTC.